The 23 T cell receptor beta chains below come from one sample, sequenced in a study of T cells in Graves' hyperthyroidism and ophthalmopathy. Authors of the study amplified TCR beta CDR3 regions from RNA transcripts. The TCR CDR3 was amplified in a first-round RT-PCR using the HTBI primer set. TCRdb re-analysed the multiplex PCR reads in MiXCR, keeping a single row per CDR3 protein. The table lists 500,000 to 650,000 distinct CDR3 sequences, approximately 15% of them singletons. The material sequenced was blood. All receptors come from a woman aged 35 to 49 with Graves' hyperthyroidism.

This clonotype has more than one count but fewer than ten. CDR3 sequence: CASSPLRGNNEQFF. In DNA, the CDR3 is TGTGCCAGCTCACCCCTAAGGGGAAACAATGAGCAGTTCTTC. V gene TRBV18 combines with J gene TRBJ2-1; TRBD1 is a possible D gene (5 bases). The CDR3 contains 14 residues. V shed 3 bases and J shed 5 bases, with 11 bases lying between them. Per germline, CDR1 KGHSH and CDR2 LQKENI.

This clonotype was detected only a few times. The rearrangement joins TRBV6-1 to TRBJ2-3, with 7 bases lining up with TRBD2. The CDR3 has 11 amino acids. Germline values: CDR1 MNHNS, CDR2 SASEGT. V gave up 7 bases and J gave up 11 bases; unmatched junction bases: 6. This CDR3 reads CASTLAAEQYF. In DNA form, the CDR3 reads TGTGCCAGCACCCTAGCGGCCGAGCAGTATTTT.

As regards this clonotype: A clone one base away is much larger, so this may be a read error. This rearrangement joins TRBV28 to TRBJ2-2; the D call may be TRBD1 or TRBD2 (5 bases each). CDR3 length: 15 amino acids. Germline CDR1 MDHEN, CDR2 SYDVKM. Written as DNA, the CDR3 is TGTGCCAGCAGTCCCACCGGACAAGGCGTCGGGGAGCTGTCTTTT. It yields the protein CASSPTGQGVGELSF.

This clonotype appeared many times. The CDR3 region is CASSETGSREKTQYF. The CDR3 nucleotides read TGTGCCAGCAGTGAAACAGGGTCAAGAGAAAAGACCCAGTACTTC. This chain uses TRBV2 with TRBJ2-5, with D possibly TRBD1 on 6 matching bases. Germline V gives CDR1 SNHLY, CDR2 FYNNEI. CDR3 length equals 15 residues. Trimming removed 2 bases at V and 6 bases at J, with 16 bases between.

This clonotype was detected ten times or more. The chain uses TRBV28 and TRBJ2-7; possibly TRBD2 for D (7 bases). Between the trimmed V and J ends, which lost 2 bases and 2 bases, there was a span of 16 bases. The CDR3 length is 16 residues. Germline V gene lookup returns CDR1 MDHEN and CDR2 SYDVKM. The CDR3 loop is CASSLIRGGEAYEQYF. The DNA of the CDR3 is TGTGCCAGCAGTTTAATAAGGGGGGGGGAGGCCTACGAGCAGTACTTC.

This clonotype appeared many times. V and J are TRBV18 and TRBJ1-4; D gene uncertain. The germline V gene encodes CDR1 KGHSH and CDR2 LQKENI. The CDR3 is made up of 13 amino acids. V lost 6 bases, J lost 8 bases, and 13 bases lay in between. DNA for the CDR3: TGTGCCAGCTCGTCGCAAGAAGGGGAAAAACTGTTTTTT. Its protein product is CASSSQEGEKLFF. Combining the CDR3 with reference TRBV18 and TRBJ1-4 gives the whole variable domain NAGVMQNPRHLVRRRGQEARLRCSPMKGHSHVYWYRQLPEEGLKFMVYLQKENIIDESGMPKERFSAEFPKEGPSILRIQQVVRGDSAAYFCASSSQEGEKLFFGSGTQLSVL.

This clonotype was recorded at least ten times. The chain joins TRBV27 to TRBJ1-1; tentative D call: TRBD1 (5 bases). The CDR3 sequence is 16 residues long. In germline, CDR1 is MNHEY, CDR2 SMNVEV (reference sequence). Trimming pared 5 bases from V and 1 base from J, leaving 17 bases between. CDR3 loop: CASSLASGFGNTEAFF. CDR3 coding DNA: TGTGCCAGCAGTCTCGCCTCAGGGTTTGGGAACACTGAAGCTTTCTTT.

This clonotype was observed a few times. The chain has TRBV9 and TRBJ2-1; TRBD2 matches 14 bases. This CDR3 region has 16 residues. Germline trimming cut 3 bases from V and 6 bases from J; bases unmatched to any gene: 5. Germline V gene sequence: CDR1 SGDLS, CDR2 YYNGEE. CDR3 coding DNA: TGTGCCAGCAGCGGCTACGGGACTAGCGGGAGCAATGAGCAGTTCTTC. Translating it yields CASSGYGTSGSNEQFF.

This clonotype was seen a few times. V and J are TRBV5-1 and TRBJ2-3; either TRBD1 or TRBD2 may supply D (6 bases each). Germline CDR1 and CDR2: SGHRS and YFSETQ. Deletions cut 5 bases from V and 6 bases from J, with 22 bases between. The CDR3 is 16 residues long. The CDR3 spells CASRPGPGARTDTQYF. CDR3 DNA sequence: TGCGCCAGCAGACCTGGCCCGGGGGCTCGAACGGATACGCAGTATTTT.

The chain employs TRBV7-3 and TRBJ2-1, with a possible D match to TRBD1 (6 bases). The germline V gene has CDR1 SGHTA and CDR2 FQGTGA. Between the trimmed V and J ends, which lost 1 base and 5 bases, there was a span of 12 bases. The CDR3 runs to 15 residues. CDR3 sequence: CASSLIAGANNEQFF. CDR3 DNA: TGTGCCAGCAGCTTAATAGCAGGGGCGAACAATGAGCAGTTCTTC. The variable domain in full, with the rest retrieved from reference TRBV7-3 and TRBJ2-1, is GAGVSQTPSNKVTEKGKYVELRCDPISGHTALYWYRQSLGQGPEFLIYFQGTGAADDSGLPNDRFFAVRPEGSVSTLKIQRTERGDSAVYLCASSLIAGANNEQFFGPGTRLTVL.

This clonotype was observed a handful of times. J is TRBJ1-4 and V is TRBV4-2; 9 bases map to TRBD1. CDR3 size: 15 residues. Germline-derived CDR1 and CDR2 are LGHNA and YNFKEQ. Trimming removed 1 base from V and 8 bases from J; junction bases left unmatched: 5. The CDR3 DNA reads as TGTGCCAGCAGCCAAGGGACAGGGGAGCGAGAAAAACTGTTTTTT. Translation: CASSQGTGEREKLFF.

This clonotype came up a few times. This sequence joins TRBV20-1 and TRBJ2-1; no clear D. This CDR3 region has 13 residues. V gave up 0 bases and J gave up 9 bases, with 12 bases separating them. CDR1 and CDR2 from the germline V gene are DFQATT and SNEGSKA (reference sequence). Here the CDR3 DNA reads TGCAGTGCTAGAGATAGGGTGGGGTTTGAGCAGTTCTTC. Translating gives CSARDRVGFEQFF.

The V gene is TRBV5-1, the J gene TRBJ1-1, with 7 bases lining up with TRBD1. The CDR3 has 14 amino acids. CDR1 is SGHRS and CDR2 is YFSETQ in the germline V gene. The J segment lost 5 bases and the V segment lost 7 bases, leaving 11 bases of the junction unmatched. The CDR3 is CASYTGQVGTEAFF. CDR3 nucleotide sequence: TGCGCCAGCTATACCGGACAGGTGGGGACTGAAGCTTTCTTT.

This clonotype was observed at least ten times. The chain employs TRBV3-1 and TRBJ2-5; D is perhaps TRBD1 (6 bases). CDR3 size: 14 residues. Between the trimmed V and J ends, which lost 4 bases and 9 bases, there was a span of 18 bases. Germline V gives CDR1 LGHDT, CDR2 YNNKEL (reference sequence). The CDR3 region has the DNA TGTGCCAGCAGCCGAAAGGACGCACAGGGTCCCCAGTACTTC. This sequence encodes CASSRKDAQGPQYF.

This clonotype was detected a few times. The chain links TRBV29-1 to TRBJ1-1; no clear D gene. Per germline, CDR1 SQVTM and CDR2 ANQGSEA. Trimming removed 2 bases from V and 7 bases from J, with 14 bases in between. The length of the CDR3 is 13 residues. Written as DNA, the CDR3 is TGCAGCGTTGAAAAGACAAACGCGCTTGAAGCTTTCTTT. Translation gives CSVEKTNALEAFF. The variable domain in full, with the rest retrieved from reference TRBV29-1 and TRBJ1-1, is SAVISQKPSRDICQRGTSLTIQCQVDSQVTMMFWYRQQPGQSLTLIATANQGSEATYESGFVIDKFPISRPNLTFSTLTVSNMSPEDSSIYLCSVEKTNALEAFFGQGTRLTVV.

This clonotype was seen ten or more times. CDR3 amino acids: CASSLHPGQSKNIQYF. The CDR3 region has the DNA TGTGCCAGCAGTTTACATCCGGGACAGTCAAAAAACATTCAGTACTTC. The V and J genes are TRBV12-3 or TRBV12-4 and TRBJ2-4; 7 nucleotides align to TRBD1. Unmatched junction bases numbered 8, after V lost 2 bases and J lost 4 bases. The CDR3 runs to 16 residues.

This clonotype was seen a handful of times. The gene calls are TRBV7-9 and TRBJ2-1; weak D call: TRBD2 (5 bases). Germline-derived CDR1 and CDR2 are SEHNR and FQNEAQ (reference sequence). The CDR3 runs 15 residues. V was trimmed by 2 bases and J by 7 bases, leaving 15 bases between them. CDR3 DNA: TGTGCCAGCAGCTTAAGCCTAGCTGCCTGGAATGAGCAGTTCTTC. Translation gives CASSLSLAAWNEQFF. Full variable domain (remainder filled in from reference TRBV7-9 and TRBJ2-1): DTGVSQNPRHKITKRGQNVTFRCDPISEHNRLYWYRQTLGQGPEFLTYFQNEAQLEKSRLLSDRFSAERPKGSFSTLEIQRTEQGDSAMYLCASSLSLAAWNEQFFGPGTRLTVL.

Many counts were recorded for this clonotype. The chain employs TRBV12-3 or TRBV12-4 and TRBJ1-2, with a tentative D call TRBD1 (6 bases). V dropped 6 bases and J dropped 1 base, with 9 bases sitting between them. This CDR3 contains 13 residues. The CDR3 reads CASSWTVNYGYTF. The CDR3 DNA is TGTGCCAGCAGCTGGACAGTTAACTATGGCTACACCTTC.

This clonotype was seen at least ten times. The chain recombines TRBV9 with TRBJ1-1; D remains ambiguous. The CDR3 length is 16 residues. V lost 0 bases to trimming and J lost 0 bases, with 12 bases between them. CDR1 SGDLS and CDR2 YYNGEE come from the germline V gene. CDR3 amino acids: CASSVGGSLMNTEAFF. DNA of the CDR3: TGTGCCAGCAGCGTAGGAGGCAGCTTAATGAACACTGAAGCTTTCTTT.

This clonotype occurred many times. The genes are TRBV3-1 and TRBJ2-3; the match to TRBD2 covers 9 bases. Germline values: CDR1 LGHDT, CDR2 YNNKEL (reference sequence). The CDR3 is made up of 17 amino acids. V was pared by 1 base and J by 5 bases, with 10 bases of the junction left unmatched. CDR3 loop: CASSQVLAGGPEDTQYF. In DNA, the CDR3 is TGTGCCAGCAGCCAAGTCTTGGCGGGAGGGCCGGAAGATACGCAGTATTTT.

This clonotype came up many times. The DNA for the CDR3 is TGTGCCAGCAGCCAAGAAGGAGGGCCAGCCAAAAACATTCAGTACTTC. The encoded protein is CASSQEGGPAKNIQYF. The rearrangement links TRBV4-2 to TRBJ2-4, with D perhaps matching TRBD2 (6 bases). The ends were cut back, 0 bases at V and 0 bases at J, with 9 bases in the middle. CDR1 and CDR2 (germline): LGHNA, YNFKEQ. The CDR3 has 16 amino acids.

J is TRBJ2-1 and V is TRBV12-3 or TRBV12-4; possibly TRBD2 for D (7 bases). Trimming took 3 bases from V and 3 from J, leaving 12 bases between them. This CDR3 has 15 residues. The CDR3 here is CASSFRGAGYNEQFF. In DNA form, the CDR3 reads TGTGCCAGCAGTTTTCGGGGGGCGGGCTACAATGAGCAGTTCTTC.

This clonotype has a count of ten or more. This may be a read error, as it is one base from a much larger clone. The chain carries TRBV11-3 and TRBJ1-1; 7 bases align to TRBD1. Trimming cost V 3 bases and J 5 bases; bases outside gene matches: 12. The CDR3 spans 16 residues. Per the germline V gene, CDR1 is SGHNT and CDR2 is YENEEA. DNA of the CDR3: TGTGCCAGCAGCTTCGATCTCGACAGGGATGATACTGAAGCTTTCTTT. Its protein product is CASSFDLDRDDTEAFF.